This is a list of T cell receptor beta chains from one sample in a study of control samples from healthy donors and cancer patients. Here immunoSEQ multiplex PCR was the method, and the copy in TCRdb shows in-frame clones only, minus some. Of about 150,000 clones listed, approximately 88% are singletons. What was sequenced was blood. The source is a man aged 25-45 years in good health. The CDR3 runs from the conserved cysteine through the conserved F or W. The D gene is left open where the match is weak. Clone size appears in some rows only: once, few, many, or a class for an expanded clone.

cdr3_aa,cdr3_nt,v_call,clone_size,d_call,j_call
CASSVRDGSYEQYF,TGTGCCAGCAGCGTCCGGGACGGCTCCTACGAGCAGTACTTC,TRBV7-2,.,.,TRBJ2-7
CASSGRGVLGELFF,TGCGCCAGCAGCGGACGAGGGGTCCTCGGGGAGCTGTTTTTT,TRBV5-1,.,.,TRBJ2-2
CASSFPDPRSSYNSPLHF,TGTGCCAGCAGCTTCCCGGACCCGCGAAGCTCCTATAATTCACCCCTCCACTTT,TRBV7-2,.,.,TRBJ1-6
CASDRDRGSYGYTF,TGTGCCAGCGACCGGGACAGGGGGTCGTATGGCTACACCTTC,TRBV2,.,TRBD1,TRBJ1-2
CASSKGGGRNYEQYF,TGTGCCAGTAGTAAAGGGGGAGGACGGAACTACGAGCAGTACTTC,TRBV19,.,.,TRBJ2-7
CASSEQRQGVQPQHF,TGTGCCAGCAGTGAACAAAGACAGGGGGTTCAGCCCCAGCATTTT,TRBV2,.,TRBD1,TRBJ1-5
CASSAPEGNQPQHF,TGTGCCAGCAGCGCCCCCGAAGGTAATCAGCCCCAGCATTTT,TRBV5-5,.,.,TRBJ1-5
CASSRTTGVGYGYTF,TGTGCCAGCAGCCGCACGACAGGGGTTGGGTATGGCTACACCTTC,TRBV6-5,.,TRBD1,TRBJ1-2
CASSLVGRSYNEQFF,TGTGCCAGCAGCTTGGTGGGGCGTTCCTACAATGAGCAGTTCTTC,TRBV5-4,.,.,TRBJ2-1
CATSDFTDTQYF,TGTGCCACCAGTGATTTCACAGATACGCAGTATTTT,TRBV24-1,once,.,TRBJ2-3
CSADSMNTEAFF,TGCAGCGCGGACAGCATGAACACTGAAGCTTTCTTT,TRBV29-1,.,.,TRBJ1-1
CASSVREGSGEKLFF,TGTGCCAGCAGCGTCCGCGAGGGAAGTGGTGAAAAACTGTTTTTT,TRBV9,.,.,TRBJ1-4
CASSQNPGPGNTIYF,TGCGCCAGCAGCCAAAACCCAGGGCCCGGAAACACCATATATTTT,TRBV4-3,.,.,TRBJ1-3
CASSLSGVPNQPQHF,TGCGCCAGCAGCCTCTCGGGGGTTCCTAATCAGCCCCAGCATTTT,TRBV5-1,.,.,TRBJ1-5
CASSFGAGVTTDTQYF,TGTGCCAGCAGCTTCGGGGCGGGGGTGACCACAGATACGCAGTATTTT,TRBV5-4,.,TRBD2,TRBJ2-3
CASSLSGTSGSGGELFF,TGTGCCAGCAGCTTAAGTGGGACTAGCGGGAGTGGCGGGGAGCTGTTTTTT,TRBV5-8,.,TRBD2,TRBJ2-2
CASSLTGVYGYTF,TGTGCCAGCAGTTTAACAGGGGTATATGGCTACACCTTC,TRBV12-3/TRBV12-4,.,TRBD1,TRBJ1-2
CASSQLTGTGERKQYF,TGTGCCAGCAGCCAATTAACTGGGACAGGGGAGAGAAAGCAGTACTTC,TRBV16,.,TRBD1,TRBJ2-7
CASSFKDRGSGNTIYF,TGTGCCAGCAGCTTTAAGGACAGAGGCTCTGGAAACACCATATATTTT,TRBV5-4,.,.,TRBJ1-3
CASTMGARGGRDTQYF,TGTGCCAGTACAATGGGGGCGCGGGGGGGCCGGGATACGCAGTATTTT,TRBV19,.,TRBD2,TRBJ2-3
CASSLTGRTNTEAFF,TGTGCCAGCAGCTTAACCGGACGTACGAACACTGAAGCTTTCTTT,TRBV7-3,.,.,TRBJ1-1
CASSQLAGGLNEQFF,TGTGCCAGCAGCCAACTAGCGGGGGGCCTCAATGAGCAGTTCTTC,TRBV4-2,.,TRBD2,TRBJ2-1
CATSDGGRETQYF,TGTGCCACCAGTGATGGGGGCCGAGAGACCCAGTACTTC,TRBV24-1,.,.,TRBJ2-5
CASSQDRQGNYGYTF,TGCGCCAGCAGCCAAGATCGGCAGGGGAACTATGGCTACACCTTC,TRBV4-3,.,.,TRBJ1-2
CASSPPWAGIHEQYF,TGTGCCAGCAGCCCGCCGTGGGCCGGCATCCACGAGCAGTACTTC,TRBV11-2,.,.,TRBJ2-7
CASSFRPGLAGATGELFF,TGTGCCAGCAGCTTTAGACCGGGACTAGCGGGAGCAACCGGGGAGCTGTTTTTT,TRBV7-2,.,TRBD2,TRBJ2-2
CASSRGGYNEQFF,TGTGCCAGCAGCCGAGGGGGGTACAATGAGCAGTTCTTC,TRBV7-9,once,.,TRBJ2-1
CASRREDYEQYF,TGTGCCAGCAGGAGAGAAGACTACGAGCAGTACTTC,TRBV7-9,.,.,TRBJ2-7
CATSEQGPTNTGELFF,TGTGCCACCAGTGAACAGGGACCGACGAACACCGGGGAGCTGTTTTTT,TRBV24-1,.,.,TRBJ2-2
CASSEARGAGGNTEAFF,TGTGCCAGCAGTGAAGCGCGGGGGGCCGGTGGTAACACTGAAGCTTTCTTT,TRBV2,once,.,TRBJ1-1
CASSQDSERPQHF,TGCGCCAGCAGCCAAGACTCGGAGAGGCCCCAGCATTTT,TRBV4-1,.,.,TRBJ1-5
CASSTAGQGAQSNTIYF,TGTGCCAGCAGCACCGCCGGACAGGGGGCGCAGTCAAACACCATATATTTT,TRBV9,few,TRBD1,TRBJ1-3
CASSHPRAGGTDTQYF,TGTGCCAGCAGCCACCCGAGGGCGGGGGGGACAGATACGCAGTATTTT,TRBV4-2,.,TRBD2,TRBJ2-3
CASSYSGIGQPQHF,TGTGCCAGCAGTTACTCAGGGATTGGTCAGCCCCAGCATTTT,TRBV6-2/TRBV6-3,.,.,TRBJ1-5
CASSPDRGSYEQYF,TGCGCCAGCAGCCCGGACAGGGGATCTTACGAGCAGTACTTC,TRBV5-1,.,TRBD1,TRBJ2-7
CAWSPRALLNTEAFF,TGTGCCTGGAGTCCAAGGGCACTCTTGAACACTGAAGCTTTCTTT,TRBV30,once,.,TRBJ1-1
CASSPRLTSGGAGEQYF,TGTGCCAGCAGCCCGCGGCTAACTAGCGGGGGGGCGGGCGAGCAGTACTTC,TRBV7-2,.,TRBD2,TRBJ2-7
CASSLSLEAYEQYF,TGTGCCAGCAGCTTAAGTTTGGAGGCCTACGAGCAGTACTTC,TRBV13,.,.,TRBJ2-7
CASSIQGASYGYTF,TGTGCCAGTAGTATACAGGGGGCCAGCTATGGCTACACCTTC,TRBV19,.,TRBD1,TRBJ1-2
CASSQGHRVNQPQHF,TGTGCCAGCAGCCAGGGCCACAGGGTTAATCAGCCCCAGCATTTT,TRBV7-2,.,.,TRBJ1-5
CASSPPGGLAGELFF,TGTGCCAGCAGCCCACCAGGGGGCCTAGCCGGGGAGCTGTTTTTT,TRBV11-2,once,TRBD1,TRBJ2-2
CASSSGTSGAPETQYF,TGTGCCAGCAGCTCTGGGACTAGCGGGGCCCCAGAGACCCAGTACTTC,TRBV9,.,TRBD2,TRBJ2-5
CASSLTFAGPYEQYF,TGTGCCAGCAGCCTGACCTTTGCAGGACCCTACGAGCAGTACTTC,TRBV6-5,.,.,TRBJ2-7
CASSEWGQLNTEAFF,TGTGCCAGCAGTGAATGGGGACAGCTGAACACTGAAGCTTTCTTT,TRBV2,.,TRBD1,TRBJ1-1
CATSDPGGRNVETQYF,TGTGCCACCAGTGATCCCGGTGGGAGGAATGTTGAGACCCAGTACTTC,TRBV24-1,once,.,TRBJ2-5